This T cell receptor (beta chain) came from a study of naive and memory T cell subsets. TCR cDNA received a 3' ligated oligonucleotide that carried a UMI. RNA was extracted from over 2 ml of whole blood of healthy adults. Input was about 1 to 1000 ng of DNase-treated total RNA without cell sorting. The SP2 primer and nested alpha and beta constant region primers amplified ligated cDNA in four rounds. One entry per CDR3 protein results from TCRdb running MiXCR on the 5' RACE reads. The sample lists about 62,000 distinct CDR3 sequences; roughly 8.1% were seen once. This clonotype was observed a few times. Trimming took 2 bases from V and 1 from J, leaving 10 bases between them. The V gene's germline CDR1 is MNHEY and CDR2 SMNVEV (reference sequence). CDR3 length: 15 amino acids.

The chain joins TRBV27 to TRBJ2-3; the D gene is possibly TRBD2 (5 bases). The source is a female donor in good health. CDR3 in DNA: TGTGCCAGCAGTTTAACAGCGGCAGGCACAGATACGCAGTATTTT. Translated: CASSLTAAGTDTQYF.